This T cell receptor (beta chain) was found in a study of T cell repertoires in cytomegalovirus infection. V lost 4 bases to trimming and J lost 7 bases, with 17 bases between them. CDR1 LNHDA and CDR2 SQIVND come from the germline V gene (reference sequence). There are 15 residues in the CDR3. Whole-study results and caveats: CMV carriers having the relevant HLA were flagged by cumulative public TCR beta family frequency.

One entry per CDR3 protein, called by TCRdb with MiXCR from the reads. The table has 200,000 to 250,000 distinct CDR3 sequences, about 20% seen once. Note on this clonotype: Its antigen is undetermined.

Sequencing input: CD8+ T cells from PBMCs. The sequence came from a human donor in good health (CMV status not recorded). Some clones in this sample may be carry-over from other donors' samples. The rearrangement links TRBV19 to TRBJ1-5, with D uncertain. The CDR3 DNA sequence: TGTGCCAGTAGTAAGGAGACTGGGTTGGGACAGCCCCAGCATTTT. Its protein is CASSKETGLGQPQHF. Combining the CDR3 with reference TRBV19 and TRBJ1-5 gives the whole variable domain DGGITQSPKYLFRKEGQNVTLSCEQNLNHDAMYWYRQDPGQGLRLIYYSQIVNDFQKGDIAEGYSVSREKKESFPLTVTSAQKNPTAFYLCASSKETGLGQPQHFGDGTRLSIL.